A single sample gave rise to the 12 T cell receptor beta chains below, sequenced in a study of blood T cell repertoires in COVID-19. Repertoires were generated with immunoSEQ multiplex PCR, while TCRdb's copy carries only in-frame clones and drops some. The sample records around 150,000 clones, roughly 82% being singletons. Sequenced material: peripheral blood. These receptors originate from a middle-aged woman with COVID-19, enrolled during active disease.

The V call is TRBV25-1, the J call TRBJ1-2, with 10 bases identical to TRBD1. Germline values: CDR1 MGHDK, CDR2 SYGVNS. V lost 5 bases to trimming and J lost 7 bases; unmatched junction nucleotides: 4. This CDR3 spans 13 amino acids. CDR3 sequence reads: CASSLDRGLGYTF. The CDR3 DNA reads as TGTGCCAGCAGTCTCGACAGGGGGCTTGGCTACACCTTC.

The V and J genes are TRBV5-1 and TRBJ2-1, with TRBD2 identical over 10 bases. The trim removed 0 bases at V and 5 bases at J, leaving 8 bases unmatched. Germline CDR1 SGHRS, CDR2 YFSETQ. The CDR3 extends over 17 amino acids. The CDR3 here is CASSLAGGTSGNNEQFF. The CDR3 DNA is TGCGCCAGCAGCTTGGCCGGTGGAACTAGCGGGAACAATGAGCAGTTCTTC. The full variable domain, completed using reference TRBV5-1 and TRBJ2-1, is KAGVTQTPRYLIKTRGQQVTLSCSPISGHRSVSWYQQTPGQGLQFLFEYFSETQRNKGNFPGRFSGRQFSNSRSEMNVSTLELGDSALYLCASSLAGGTSGNNEQFFGPGTRLTVL.

The V and J genes are TRBV10-3 and TRBJ2-5, with D perhaps matching TRBD2 (5 bases). The ends were cut back, 4 bases at V and 2 bases at J, with 11 bases in the middle. The CDR3 totals 14 residues. From germline, CDR1 is ENHRY and CDR2 SYGVKD. The DNA of the CDR3 is TGTGCCATCAGTGCGACTAACAAGCAAGAGACCCAGTACTTC. Amino acid sequence: CAISATNKQETQYF.

The chain recombines TRBV2 with TRBJ2-2; 8 bases match TRBD1. Germline CDR1 is SNHLY and CDR2 is FYNNEI. The CDR3 runs 17 residues. The junction had 12 bases not matched to a gene; V was cut back by 7 bases and J by 2 bases. DNA of the CDR3: TGTGCCAGCAACACAAGACAGGGGTTGGGAAACACCGGGGAGCTGTTTTTT. Residues: CASNTRQGLGNTGELFF.

This clone was seen only once. The rearrangement joins TRBV6-6 to TRBJ1-5; 9 positions agree with TRBD1. Germline V lookup: CDR1 MNHNY, CDR2 SVGAGI (reference sequence). V was clipped by 4 bases and J by 0 bases; unmatched bases: 1. This CDR3 has 15 residues. The CDR3, as DNA: TGTGCCAGCAGTTGGACAGGGGATAGCAATCAGCCCCAGCATTTT. Its translation is CASSWTGDSNQPQHF.

The chain has TRBV27 and TRBJ2-5, with D uncertain. Germline assignment: CDR1 MNHEY and CDR2 SMNVEV (reference sequence). V lost 6 bases, J lost 1 base, and 12 bases lay in between. This CDR3 region has 14 residues. CDR3 in DNA: TGTGCCAGCAGCCCGTCCTATACCCAAGAGACCCAGTACTTC. Its protein is CASSPSYTQETQYF.

The genes are TRBV9 and TRBJ2-2; D gene uncertain. CDR3 length equals 13 residues. The germline V gene has CDR1 SGDLS and CDR2 YYNGEE. Trimming cost V 3 bases and J 7 bases, with 10 bases left between them. The CDR3 is CASSDLVGGELFF. The DNA of the CDR3 is TGTGCCAGCAGCGATCTGGTCGGCGGGGAGCTGTTTTTT.

The chain is built from TRBV6-5 and TRBJ1-3, with TRBD1 as a possible D gene (5 bases). The germline V and J ends were trimmed by 0 bases and 2 bases, with 11 bases remaining between them. The CDR3 has 16 residues. From germline, CDR1 is MNHEY and CDR2 SVGAGI. CDR3 DNA sequence: TGTGCCAGCAGTTACTCTAAGGGGCAGACTGGAAACACCATATATTTT. Translating it yields CASSYSKGQTGNTIYF.

This chain connects TRBV2 to TRBJ1-3; 8 nucleotides agree with TRBD1. J gave up 0 bases and V 9 bases, and 7 bases lay outside the gene matches. The V gene's germline CDR1 is SNHLY and CDR2 FYNNEI. The CDR3 has 15 amino acids. CDR3 residues: CAREDRETSGNTIYF. CDR3 bases: TGTGCCAGAGAGGACAGGGAGACCTCTGGAAACACCATATATTTT.

The rearrangement links TRBV5-4 to TRBJ2-7, with 10 bases fitting TRBD1. With V trimmed by 0 bases and J by 2 bases, 5 bases remained unmatched. Germline-derived CDR1 and CDR2 are SGHNT and YYREEE (reference sequence). This CDR3 has 16 amino acids. Here the CDR3 DNA reads TGTGCCAGCAGCTTGGGGGGACAGGGGCGAACCTACGAGCAGTACTTC. Residues: CASSLGGQGRTYEQYF.

The rearrangement joins TRBV28 to TRBJ2-1, with D possibly being TRBD1 (7 bases). V lost 7 bases to trimming and J lost 2 bases, with 15 bases between them. The CDR3 consists of 15 residues. Germline lookup yields CDR1 MDHEN and CDR2 SYDVKM. As DNA, the CDR3 is TGTGCCAGCATCGGGGGCAGGGGGGCCTACAATGAGCAGTTCTTC. Translating gives CASIGGRGAYNEQFF.

The V and J genes are TRBV2 and TRBJ2-2; D call uncertain. Per germline, CDR1 SNHLY and CDR2 FYNNEI. Trimming took off 6 bases at V and 0 bases at J, with 17 bases between the two ends. This CDR3 is built from 17 residues. CDR3 coding DNA: TGTGCCAGCAGACCGCCCTTACTTACAGCGAACACCGGGGAGCTGTTTTTT. It encodes CASRPPLLTANTGELFF.